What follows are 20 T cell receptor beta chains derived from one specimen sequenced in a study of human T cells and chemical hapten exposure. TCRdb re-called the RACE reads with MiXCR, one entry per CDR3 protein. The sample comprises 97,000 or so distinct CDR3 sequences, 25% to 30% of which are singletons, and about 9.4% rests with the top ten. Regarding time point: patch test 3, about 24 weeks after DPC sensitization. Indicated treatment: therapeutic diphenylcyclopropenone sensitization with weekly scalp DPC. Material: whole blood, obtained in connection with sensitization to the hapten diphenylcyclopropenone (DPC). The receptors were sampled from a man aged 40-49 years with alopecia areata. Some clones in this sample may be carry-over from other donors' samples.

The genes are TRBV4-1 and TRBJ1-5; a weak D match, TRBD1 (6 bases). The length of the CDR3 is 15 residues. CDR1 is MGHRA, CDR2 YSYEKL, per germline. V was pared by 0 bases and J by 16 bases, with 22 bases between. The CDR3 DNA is TGCGCCAGCAGCCAAGATTCAGGCGGGGGCTTGCCGCAACATTTT. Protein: CASSQDSGGGLPQHF.

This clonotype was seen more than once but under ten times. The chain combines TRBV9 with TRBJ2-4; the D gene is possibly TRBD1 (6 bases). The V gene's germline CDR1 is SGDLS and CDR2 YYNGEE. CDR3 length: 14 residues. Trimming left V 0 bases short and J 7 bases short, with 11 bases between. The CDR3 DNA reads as TGTGCCAGCAGCGTAGGAGGAACAGGGAACATTCAGTACTTC. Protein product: CASSVGGTGNIQYF.

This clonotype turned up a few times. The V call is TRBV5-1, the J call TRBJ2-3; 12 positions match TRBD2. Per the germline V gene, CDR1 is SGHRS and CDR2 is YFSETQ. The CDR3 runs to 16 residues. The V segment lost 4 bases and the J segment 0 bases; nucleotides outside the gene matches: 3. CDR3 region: CASSTGTSGSTDTQYF. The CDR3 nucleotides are TGCGCCAGCAGCACGGGGACTAGCGGGAGCACAGATACGCAGTATTTT.

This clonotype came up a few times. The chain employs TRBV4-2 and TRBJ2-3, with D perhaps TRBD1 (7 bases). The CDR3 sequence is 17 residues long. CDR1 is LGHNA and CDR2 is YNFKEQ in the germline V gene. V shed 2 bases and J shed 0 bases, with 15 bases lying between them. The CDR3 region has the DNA TGTGCCAGCAGCCAACGCTCAGGGGGGCCTAGCACAGATACGCAGTATTTT. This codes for CASSQRSGGPSTDTQYF.

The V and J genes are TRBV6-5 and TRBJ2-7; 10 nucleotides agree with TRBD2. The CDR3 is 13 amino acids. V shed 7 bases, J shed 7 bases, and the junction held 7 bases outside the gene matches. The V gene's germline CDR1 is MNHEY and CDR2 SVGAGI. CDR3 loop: CASNPLAGGEQYF. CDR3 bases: TGTGCCAGCAACCCCTTAGCGGGAGGAGAGCAGTACTTC.

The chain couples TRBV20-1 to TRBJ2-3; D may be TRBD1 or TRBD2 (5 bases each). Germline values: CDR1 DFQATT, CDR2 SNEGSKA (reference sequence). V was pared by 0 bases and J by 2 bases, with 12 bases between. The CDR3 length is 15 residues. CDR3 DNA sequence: TGCAGTGCTAGAGATTGGGACCCCATCACAGATACGCAGTATTTT. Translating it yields CSARDWDPITDTQYF.

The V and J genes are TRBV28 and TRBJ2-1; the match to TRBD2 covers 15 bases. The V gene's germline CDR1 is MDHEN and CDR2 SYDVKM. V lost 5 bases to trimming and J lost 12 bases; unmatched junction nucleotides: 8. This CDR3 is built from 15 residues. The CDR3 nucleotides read TGTGCCAGCAGTCCTGGACTAGCGGGAGGGCCAAGGCAGTTCTTC. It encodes CASSPGLAGGPRQFF.

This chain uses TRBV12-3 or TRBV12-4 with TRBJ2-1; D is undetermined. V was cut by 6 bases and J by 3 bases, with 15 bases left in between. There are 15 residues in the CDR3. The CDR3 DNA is TGTGCCAGCAGGCCCGGGCCTGGAAACTACAATGAGCAGTTCTTC. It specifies CASRPGPGNYNEQFF.

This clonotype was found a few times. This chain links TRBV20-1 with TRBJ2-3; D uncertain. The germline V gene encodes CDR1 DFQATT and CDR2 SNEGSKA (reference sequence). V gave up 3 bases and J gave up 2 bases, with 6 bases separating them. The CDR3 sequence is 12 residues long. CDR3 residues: CSASDSTDTQYF. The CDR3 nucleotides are TGCAGTGCTAGTGATTCCACAGATACGCAGTATTTT.

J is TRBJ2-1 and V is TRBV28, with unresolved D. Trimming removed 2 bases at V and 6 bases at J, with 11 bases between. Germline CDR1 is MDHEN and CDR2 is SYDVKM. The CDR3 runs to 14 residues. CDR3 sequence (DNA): TGTGCCAGCAGTTTACGCAACAAGGGCAATGAGCAGTTCTTC. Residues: CASSLRNKGNEQFF.

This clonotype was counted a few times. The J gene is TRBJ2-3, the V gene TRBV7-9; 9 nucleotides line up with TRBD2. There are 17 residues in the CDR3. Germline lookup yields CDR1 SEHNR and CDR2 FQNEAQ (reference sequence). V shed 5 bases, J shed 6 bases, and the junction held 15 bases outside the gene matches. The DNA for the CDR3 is TGTGCCAGCAGCCTTGACTTGAGCGGGAGGCCCAAGGATACGCAGTATTTT. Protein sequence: CASSLDLSGRPKDTQYF.

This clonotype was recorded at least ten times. The CDR3 reads CASSRYNSPLHF. CDR3 in DNA: TGTGCCAGCAGTCGGTATAATTCACCCCTCCACTTT. The rearrangement links TRBV12-3 or TRBV12-4 to TRBJ1-6; D unclear. This CDR3 region has 12 residues. The V gene lost 5 bases and the J gene lost 4 bases, with 3 bases spanning the gap.

The CDR3 region has the DNA TGTGCCAGCACCCTGCCCCTCAACACCGGGGAGCTGTTTTTT. Residues: CASTLPLNTGELFF. The chain recombines TRBV28 with TRBJ2-2; D is uncertain. The germline V gene has CDR1 MDHEN and CDR2 SYDVKM. V lost 7 bases to trimming and J lost 2 bases, with 11 bases between them. The CDR3 contains 14 residues.

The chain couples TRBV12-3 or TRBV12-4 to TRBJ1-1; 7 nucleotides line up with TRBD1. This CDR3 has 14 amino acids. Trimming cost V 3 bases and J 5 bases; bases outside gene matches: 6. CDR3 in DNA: TGTGCCAGCAGTTTGAGGACAGGCGGTACTGAAGCTTTCTTT. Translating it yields CASSLRTGGTEAFF.

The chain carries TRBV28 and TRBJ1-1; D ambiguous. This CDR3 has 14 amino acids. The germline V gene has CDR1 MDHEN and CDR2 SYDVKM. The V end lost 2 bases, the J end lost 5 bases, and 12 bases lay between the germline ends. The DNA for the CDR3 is TGTGCCAGCAGTTTAGAGTCGGTGAGGACTGAAGCTTTCTTT. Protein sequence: CASSLESVRTEAFF.

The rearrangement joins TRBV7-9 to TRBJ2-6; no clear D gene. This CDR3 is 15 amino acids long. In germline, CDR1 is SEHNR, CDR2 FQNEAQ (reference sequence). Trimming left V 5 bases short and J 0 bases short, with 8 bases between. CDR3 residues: CASSPLFSGANVLTF. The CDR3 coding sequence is TGTGCCAGCAGCCCTCTATTCTCTGGGGCCAACGTCCTGACTTTC.

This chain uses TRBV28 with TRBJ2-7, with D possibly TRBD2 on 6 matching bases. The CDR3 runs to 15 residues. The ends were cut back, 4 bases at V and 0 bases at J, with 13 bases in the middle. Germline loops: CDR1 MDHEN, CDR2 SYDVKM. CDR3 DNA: TGTGCCAGCAGTTCAATGGGGGGAGGCTCCTACGAGCAGTACTTC. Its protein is CASSSMGGGSYEQYF.

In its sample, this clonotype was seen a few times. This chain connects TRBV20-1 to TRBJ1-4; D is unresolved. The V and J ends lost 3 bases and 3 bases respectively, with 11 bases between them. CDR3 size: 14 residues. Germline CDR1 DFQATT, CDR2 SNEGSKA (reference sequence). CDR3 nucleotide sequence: TGCAGTGCTAGGGAGAGAGCGGCTAATGAAAAACTGTTTTTT. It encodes CSARERAANEKLFF.

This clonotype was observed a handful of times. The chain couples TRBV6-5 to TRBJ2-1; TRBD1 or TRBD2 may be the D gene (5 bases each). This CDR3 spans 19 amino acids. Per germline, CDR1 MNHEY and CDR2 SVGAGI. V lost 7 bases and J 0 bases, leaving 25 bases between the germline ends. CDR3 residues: CASTLRGAPGLPSYNEQFF. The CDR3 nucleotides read TGTGCCAGCACCCTAAGAGGGGCCCCCGGACTCCCCTCCTACAATGAGCAGTTCTTC.

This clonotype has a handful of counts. CDR3 nucleotide sequence: TGTGCCAGCAGCCATGGGCCAGACCCTACCACCGGGGAGCTGTTTTTT. This gives the protein CASSHGPDPTTGELFF. This chain links TRBV7-3 with TRBJ2-2, with D uncertain. Germline CDR1 SGHTA, CDR2 FQGTGA. The CDR3 sequence is 16 residues long. Trimming stripped 5 bases from V and 4 bases from J, with 17 bases between.